These 7 T cell receptor beta chains share one sample of origin, sequenced in a study of CD8+ T cells in alopecia areata. Sequencing templates came from extracted RNA that was reverse transcribed into cDNA. The assay was immunoSEQ multiplex PCR, and TCRdb's table has in-frame clones only and misses some. Here the sample spans about 180,000 clones, about 67% being singletons. The specimen was CD8+ T cells sorted from blood, collected at week 0. Receptors were obtained from a human donor with alopecia areata.

A few counts support this clone. The same CDR3 arises from other DNA sequences in this sample as well. Written as DNA, the CDR3 is TGTGCCAGCAGTTCGGGACAGGGCTCCTATGGCTACACCTTC. Translation: CASSSGQGSYGYTF. The V gene is TRBV27, the J gene TRBJ1-2, with 9 bases that match TRBD1. The CDR3 length is 14 residues. Germline V gene lookup returns CDR1 MNHEY and CDR2 SMNVEV (reference sequence). Trimming took 4 bases from V and 4 from J; bases not matched to a gene: 4.

This sequence joins TRBV6-5 and TRBJ1-2; D may be TRBD1 (5 bases). The CDR3 extends over 13 amino acids. The V end lost 5 bases, the J end lost 8 bases, and 15 bases lay between the germline ends. The germline V gene has CDR1 MNHEY and CDR2 SVGAGI. The CDR3 here is CASSPGIARGYTF. The CDR3 region has the DNA TGTGCCAGCAGTCCAGGGATTGCACGAGGCTACACCTTC.

V and J are TRBV20-1 and TRBJ2-5; D is ambiguous. CDR1 DFQATT and CDR2 SNEGSKA come from the germline V gene (reference sequence). The CDR3 is 10 amino acids. Trimming took off 4 bases at V and 5 bases at J, with 5 bases between the two ends. The CDR3 spells CSAMRETQYF. CDR3 DNA: TGCAGTGCTATGCGGGAGACCCAGTACTTC.

This clone was detected only a few times. The CDR3 loop is CASTPGPRSYEQYF. The CDR3 bases are TGTGCCAGCACACCGGGACCTAGGTCCTACGAGCAGTACTTC. The chain joins TRBV19 to TRBJ2-7; perhaps D is TRBD1 or TRBD2 (5 bases each). This CDR3 region has 14 residues. Germline V gene sequence: CDR1 LNHDA, CDR2 SQIVND (reference sequence). Deletions cut 9 bases from V and 1 base from J, with 16 bases between.

The CDR3 DNA follows: TGCGCCAGCAGCCAAGGCCTGGAGCAGTTCTTC. This gives the protein CASSQGLEQFF. This sequence joins TRBV4-1 and TRBJ2-1; no firm D call. Germline V gene sequence: CDR1 MGHRA, CDR2 YSYEKL. Trimming stripped 1 base from V and 10 bases from J, with 5 bases between. This CDR3 region has 11 residues.

V is TRBV29-1 and J is TRBJ1-5; 10 nucleotides align to TRBD1. Germline CDR1 is SQVTM and CDR2 is ANQGSEA. The CDR3 spans 12 residues. The J segment lost 7 bases and the V segment lost 6 bases, leaving 3 bases of the junction unmatched. CDR3 coding DNA: TGCAGCGTAGGACAGGGGGGCCAGCCCCAGCATTTT. Translated, it gives CSVGQGGQPQHF.

The chain has TRBV7-2 and TRBJ2-2, with D unresolved. The V gene lost 8 bases and the J gene lost 4 bases, with 8 bases spanning the gap. The CDR3 has 12 residues. The V gene's germline CDR1 is SGHTA and CDR2 FQGNSA. The CDR3 nucleotides are TGTGCCAGCCCCCTCGGCACCGGGGAGCTGTTTTTT. This sequence encodes CASPLGTGELFF.